These T cell receptor beta chains were read from a single sample in a study of T cells in Graves' hyperthyroidism and ophthalmopathy. TCRdb itself ran the multiplex PCR reads through MiXCR, one entry per CDR3 protein. Among roughly 240,000 distinct CDR3 sequences, about 16% were seen once, and the ten largest hold 28%. Sequencing input: blood. The source is a woman younger than 30 with Graves' ophthalmopathy. The CDR3 runs from the conserved cysteine through the conserved F or W. A D gene is named only where the DNA matches it firmly. Clone size is shown for a subset of rows, as once, few, many or a class of expanded clone.

d_gene: -; j_gene: TRBJ2-3; v_gene: TRBV28; abundance: many; CDR3nt: TGTGCCAGCAATTGGGGGATAAGCACAGATACGCAGTATTTT; CDR3aa: CASNWGISTDTQYF
d_gene: TRBD2; j_gene: TRBJ2-1; v_gene: TRBV5-1; abundance: many; CDR3nt: TGCGCCAGCAGCTTTGAACTAGCGGGAAACAATGAGCAGTTCTTC; CDR3aa: CASSFELAGNNEQFF
d_gene: TRBD2; j_gene: TRBJ2-7; v_gene: TRBV7-2; abundance: -; CDR3nt: TGTGCCAGCAGCTTAGGCCACCCGGGGAGGGTCTACTACGAGCAGTACTTC; CDR3aa: CASSLGHPGRVYYEQYF
d_gene: -; j_gene: TRBJ1-2; v_gene: TRBV10-3; abundance: many; CDR3nt: TGTGCCATCAGTGAAATGATCGGGGGTTCTGGCTACACCTTC; CDR3aa: CAISEMIGGSGYTF
d_gene: -; j_gene: TRBJ1-5; v_gene: TRBV9; abundance: many; CDR3nt: TGTGCCAGCAGCGTAGATGGGACTGATCAGCCCCAGCATTTT; CDR3aa: CASSVDGTDQPQHF
d_gene: -; j_gene: TRBJ1-4; v_gene: TRBV28; abundance: many; CDR3nt: TGTGCCAGCAGGAATACCCACAGGGTTTGGGAAAAACTGTTTTTT; CDR3aa: CASRNTHRVWEKLFF
d_gene: -; j_gene: TRBJ2-5; v_gene: TRBV28; abundance: many; CDR3nt: TGTGCCAGCAGTTTAGGGCCTAGCTCCCAAGAGACCCAGTACTTC; CDR3aa: CASSLGPSSQETQYF
d_gene: TRBD1; j_gene: TRBJ1-1; v_gene: TRBV29-1; abundance: many; CDR3nt: TGCAGCGTTCGTAGGGACAGGCAAAACACTGAAGCTTTCTTT; CDR3aa: CSVRRDRQNTEAFF
d_gene: -; j_gene: TRBJ1-2; v_gene: TRBV12-3/TRBV12-4; abundance: many; CDR3nt: TGTGCCAGCAGTGCGGGCCCGGGTGAGCGGGGCTACACCTTC; CDR3aa: CASSAGPGERGYTF
d_gene: TRBD2; j_gene: TRBJ2-7; v_gene: TRBV5-1; abundance: many; CDR3nt: TGCGCCAGCAGCCCGGCCGGGGGGTCCGCCTACGAGCAGTACTTC; CDR3aa: CASSPAGGSAYEQYF
d_gene: TRBD2; j_gene: TRBJ2-1; v_gene: TRBV30; abundance: many; CDR3nt: TGTGCCTGGGACGTGGGACTCCGGGGGGTCTACAATGAGCAGTTCTTC; CDR3aa: CAWDVGLRGVYNEQFF
d_gene: -; j_gene: TRBJ2-3; v_gene: TRBV10-1; abundance: many; CDR3nt: TGCGCCAGCAGTGACAGCTCTTTTACAGATACGCAGTATTTT; CDR3aa: CASSDSSFTDTQYF
d_gene: -; j_gene: TRBJ2-7; v_gene: TRBV27; abundance: many; CDR3nt: TGTGCCAGCAGTTTACGCGCAGGGGGGTACGAGCAGTACTTC; CDR3aa: CASSLRAGGYEQYF
d_gene: -; j_gene: TRBJ1-2; v_gene: TRBV6-1; abundance: many; CDR3nt: TGTGCCAGCAGTGAAAAGGTTGGCCGATTCAACTATGGCTACACCTTC; CDR3aa: CASSEKVGRFNYGYTF
d_gene: -; j_gene: TRBJ1-3; v_gene: TRBV2; abundance: many; CDR3nt: TGTGCCAGCAGAGGACTGAGCTCTGGAAACACCATATATTTT; CDR3aa: CASRGLSSGNTIYF
d_gene: TRBD1; j_gene: TRBJ2-4; v_gene: TRBV6-1; abundance: many; CDR3nt: TGTGCCAGCAGTGGCCGGGACAGGGAAAACATTCAGTACTTC; CDR3aa: CASSGRDRENIQYF
d_gene: -; j_gene: TRBJ1-5; v_gene: TRBV7-3; abundance: many; CDR3nt: TGTGCCAGCAGCTTATGTCTGTCCTACTCACAAAAAAATCAGCCCCAGCATTTT; CDR3aa: CASSLCLSYSQKNQPQHF
d_gene: -; j_gene: TRBJ1-4; v_gene: TRBV7-2; abundance: many; CDR3nt: TGTGCCAGCAGCTCCGGAACCGATGAAAAACTGTTTTTT; CDR3aa: CASSSGTDEKLFF
d_gene: -; j_gene: TRBJ2-7; v_gene: TRBV20-1; abundance: many; CDR3nt: TGCAGTGCTAGTGACCCTTTAGCGGAGAGCTCCTACGAGCAGTACTTC; CDR3aa: CSASDPLAESSYEQYF
d_gene: TRBD1; j_gene: TRBJ2-7; v_gene: TRBV6-6; abundance: few; CDR3nt: TGTGCCAGCAGTTACCCAGGACAGGCTGCCTACGAGCAGTACTTC; CDR3aa: CASSYPGQAAYEQYF
d_gene: TRBD2; j_gene: TRBJ2-2; v_gene: TRBV2; abundance: many; CDR3nt: TGTGCCAGCAGTGGGGGGAGGGCGATCGCGAACACCGGGGAGCTGTTTTTT; CDR3aa: CASSGGRAIANTGELFF
d_gene: -; j_gene: TRBJ1-1; v_gene: TRBV9; abundance: many; CDR3nt: TGTGCCAGCAGCCCGGACCCTGGAGACACTGAAGCTTTCTTT; CDR3aa: CASSPDPGDTEAFF
d_gene: TRBD2; j_gene: TRBJ2-3; v_gene: TRBV29-1; abundance: -; CDR3nt: TGCAGCGTCACCGGACTAGCGGGGGGGCCGTTTCCCGATACGCAGTATTTT; CDR3aa: CSVTGLAGGPFPDTQYF
d_gene: TRBD2; j_gene: TRBJ2-2; v_gene: TRBV12-3/TRBV12-4; abundance: many; CDR3nt: TGTGCCAGCAGTACCGGGACTAGCGGGAGCGGTTACACCGGGGAGCTGTTTTTT; CDR3aa: CASSTGTSGSGYTGELFF
d_gene: -; j_gene: TRBJ1-4; v_gene: TRBV28; abundance: many; CDR3nt: TGTGCCAGCACCTTTGGGGCAACTAATGAAAAACTGTTTTTT; CDR3aa: CASTFGATNEKLFF
d_gene: TRBD2; j_gene: TRBJ2-5; v_gene: TRBV20-1; abundance: many; CDR3nt: TGCAGTGCTAGAGATCAGAAGCTAGCGGGAGTTTTCTTTTTAGAGACCCAGTACTTC; CDR3aa: CSARDQKLAGVFFLETQYF
d_gene: -; j_gene: TRBJ2-1; v_gene: TRBV27; abundance: many; CDR3nt: TGTGCCAGCAGTTTATATCCGGGACAAACCTACAATGAGCAGTTCTTC; CDR3aa: CASSLYPGQTYNEQFF